These 14 T cell receptor beta chains were all obtained from the same sample, sequenced in a study of molecular identifiers for immune sequencing clone quantification. TCRdb called the PCR reads again in MiXCR, with one record for every CDR3 protein. The sample has about 70,000 distinct CDR3 sequences; around 18% are singletons. The sample taken for sequencing was naive CD8+ T cells from blood, with Jurkat cell RNA spiked in. The subset denotes: FACS-sorted CD8+CD4-CCR7+CD45RA+ naive T cells. These receptors originate from a human donor in good health. Some libraries in this study had Jurkat cell RNA spiked in.

On this clonotype: This may come from a read error, since a much larger clone is one base off. The rearrangement links TRBV28 to TRBJ1-1, with D unclear. The CDR3 loop spans 12 amino acids. Germline loops: CDR1 MDHEN, CDR2 SYDVKM. The CDR3 sequence: CACSFGRTEAFF. CDR3 nucleotides: TGTGCCTGCAGTTTTGGACGGACTGAAGCTTTCTTT.

A remark on this clonotype: A much larger clone is a single base away; this may be a read error. The chain links TRBV7-9 to TRBJ1-1; D is undetermined. The CDR3 is 14 residues long. Germline assignment: CDR1 SEHNR and CDR2 FQNEAQ (reference sequence). V gave up 5 bases and J gave up 1 base, with 11 bases separating them. Written as DNA, the CDR3 is TGTGCCAGCAGCCCTTGGGCAGCGAACACTGAAGCTTTCTTT. It encodes CASSPWAANTEAFF.

This clonotype occurred many times. V is TRBV4-1 and J is TRBJ1-4; no clear D gene. Germline CDR1 and CDR2: MGHRA and YSYEKL. Trimming removed 3 bases at V and 7 bases at J, with 9 bases between. This CDR3 region has 13 residues. The CDR3 here is CASSHMRSEKLFF. The CDR3 coding sequence is TGCGCCAGCAGCCACATGAGGTCTGAAAAACTGTTTTTT.

This clonotype was seen at least ten times. The rearrangement uses TRBV28 and TRBJ1-2, with D perhaps matching TRBD1 (5 bases). The germline V gene has CDR1 MDHEN and CDR2 SYDVKM. CDR3 length: 15 amino acids. Trimming left V 7 bases short and J 7 bases short, with 22 bases between. The CDR3 DNA reads as TGTGCCAGCAAGGCGAGGGCCATCCTGAGGGGTGGCTACACCTTC. Its protein product is CASKARAILRGGYTF.

At least ten counts were recorded for this clonotype. This sequence joins TRBV29-1 and TRBJ1-2; D is possibly TRBD1 (6 bases). The germline gives CDR1 SQVTM, CDR2 ANQGSEA. Trimming removed 4 bases from V and 0 bases from J, with 15 bases in between. The CDR3 totals 15 residues. CDR3 amino acids: CSVGTEHETNYGYTF. The CDR3 coding sequence is TGCAGCGTTGGGACAGAACATGAAACTAACTATGGCTACACCTTC.

In its sample, this clonotype was seen a few times. Given a much more abundant clone one base away, this may be a read error. The CDR3 carries no conserved terminal phenylalanine or tryptophan, so it likely arises from a read error. The J gene is TRBJ2-3, the V gene TRBV11-1; 9 bases are a match to TRBD2. J gave up 1 base and V 5 bases, and 1 base lay outside the gene matches. Germline CDR1 SGHAT, CDR2 FQDESV (reference sequence). The CDR3 is made up of 14 amino acids. The CDR3 DNA follows: TGTGCCAGCAGCCAGCGGGGGGGCACAGATACGCAGTATCTT. Residues: CASSQRGGTDTQYL.

This clonotype was seen repeatedly, ten times or more. The CDR3 nucleotides read TGTGCCAGCAGCTTAGGGGGGGCGATTCAGCCCCAGCATTTT. This sequence encodes CASSLGGAIQPQHF. The gene calls are TRBV7-9 and TRBJ1-5, with a possible D match to TRBD1 (6 bases). The CDR3 covers 14 residues. The V gene lost 1 base and the J gene lost 6 bases, with 10 bases spanning the gap. The germline gives CDR1 SEHNR, CDR2 FQNEAQ (reference sequence).

In the case of this clonotype: A much larger clone is a single base away; this may be a read error. The chain has TRBV27 and TRBJ2-7; 8 bases align to TRBD1. The CDR3 sequence is 13 residues long. The V gene's germline CDR1 is MNHEY and CDR2 SMNVEV (reference sequence). The CDR3: CVSSLTGGYEQYF. CDR3 DNA: TGTGTCAGCAGTCTAACAGGGGGCTACGAGCAGTACTTC.

Regarding this clonotype: One base away lies a much larger clone, so this may be a sequencing read error. The V and J genes are TRBV20-1 and TRBJ2-2; D gene ambiguous. This CDR3 has 14 amino acids. Germline lookup yields CDR1 DFQATT and CDR2 SNEGSKA (reference sequence). V lost 3 bases and J 4 bases, leaving 12 bases between the germline ends. Here the CDR3 DNA reads TGCAGTGCTAGCCCAAGGGATGGCACCGGGGAGCTGTTTTTT. Its translation: CSASPRDGTGELFF.

The table lists this clonotype with many counts. CDR3 loop: CASSLLSSSVIETQYF. The CDR3 DNA follows: TGTGCCAGCAGTTTACTAAGTAGTAGCGTAATTGAGACCCAGTACTTC. The V and J genes are TRBV27 and TRBJ2-5, with D tentatively TRBD2 (5 bases). Germline CDR1 and CDR2: MNHEY and SMNVEV (reference sequence). The CDR3 runs 16 residues. V was trimmed by 2 bases and J by 5 bases, leaving 18 bases between them.

This clonotype was picked up many times. The rearrangement joins TRBV27 to TRBJ1-4; no definite D call. The CDR3 sequence is 14 residues long. Germline V gives CDR1 MNHEY, CDR2 SMNVEV (reference sequence). The germline V and J ends were trimmed by 3 bases and 7 bases, with 12 bases remaining between them. The chain's CDR3 is CASSFGGRGEKLFF. DNA for the CDR3: TGTGCCAGCAGTTTTGGTGGTAGAGGTGAAAAACTGTTTTTT.

At least ten counts were recorded for this clonotype. The chain carries TRBV3-1 and TRBJ2-7; D gene ambiguous. The germline V gene encodes CDR1 LGHDT and CDR2 YNNKEL (reference sequence). V dropped 6 bases and J dropped 5 bases, with 14 bases sitting between them. The CDR3 loop spans 13 amino acids. The CDR3 bases are TGTGCCAGCAGTGCCGGACCCGTAGACGAGCAGTACTTC. Translation: CASSAGPVDEQYF.

This clonotype occurred many times. The gene calls are TRBV18 and TRBJ2-3; D is uncertain. Germline V CDR1 and CDR2: KGHSH, LQKENI. The CDR3 has 12 amino acids. V was cut by 3 bases and J by 3 bases, with 4 bases left in between. The CDR3 DNA reads as TGTGCCAGCTCACCCCAGACAGATACGCAGTATTTT. This sequence encodes CASSPQTDTQYF.

This clonotype appeared a single time. Given a much more abundant clone one base away, this may be a read error. This rearrangement joins TRBV5-3 to TRBJ2-7, with D perhaps matching TRBD1 or TRBD2 (5 bases each). TRBV5-3 is an open reading frame, and its role is uncertain. Trimming left V 8 bases short and J 2 bases short, with 20 bases between. The CDR3 loop spans 15 amino acids. The CDR3 bases are TGTGCCAGCAGCCCAGGAGGAAGGGGTGCCTACGAGCAGTACTTC. Its protein product is CASSPGGRGAYEQYF.